The table lists the clone carrying this T cell receptor beta chain with a count of one. Between the trimmed V and J ends, which lost 4 bases and 5 bases, there was a span of 15 bases. The CDR3 totals 13 residues. Germline V gene lookup returns CDR1 SQVTM and CDR2 ANQGSEA. This sample stems from a study of blood T cell repertoires in COVID-19. Study-wide background: Both acute and convalescent COVID-19 samples were obtained from the United States, Italy and Spain.

In the study's own analysis: Estimation of nucleated cell counts relied on the amplification of reference gene primers. Sequencing was performed with immunoSEQ multiplex PCR; in TCRdb, only in-frame clones are kept and a portion is missing. That table supplies the V and J calls and clone size; D and trimming were determined from the DNA. The data contain 140,000 to 150,000 clones, 75% to 90% of them seen just once; the ten biggest clones take up 3% to 4.5%. The rearrangement links TRBV29-1 to TRBJ2-7; D gene unclear. The sample was peripheral blood. The source is a man between 65 and 80 years old who had recovered from COVID-19. In DNA form, the CDR3 reads TGCAGCGTTGCGGCCCCAGAGGCCCACGAGCAGTACTTC. This encodes CSVAAPEAHEQYF.